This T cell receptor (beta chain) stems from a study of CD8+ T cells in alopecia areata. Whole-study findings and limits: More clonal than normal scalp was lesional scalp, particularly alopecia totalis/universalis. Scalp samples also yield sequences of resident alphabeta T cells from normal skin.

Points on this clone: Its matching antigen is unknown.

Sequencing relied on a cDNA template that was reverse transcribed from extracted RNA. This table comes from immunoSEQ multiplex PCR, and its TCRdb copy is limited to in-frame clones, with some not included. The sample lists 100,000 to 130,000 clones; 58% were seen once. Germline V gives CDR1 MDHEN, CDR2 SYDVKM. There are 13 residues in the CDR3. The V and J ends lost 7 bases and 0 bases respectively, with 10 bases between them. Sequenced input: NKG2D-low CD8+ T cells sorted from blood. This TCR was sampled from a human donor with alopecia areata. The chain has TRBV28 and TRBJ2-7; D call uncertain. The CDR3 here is CASTFHPSYEQYF. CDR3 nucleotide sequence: TGTGCCAGCACCTTCCACCCCTCCTACGAGCAGTACTTC.